Each of the 2 T cell receptor beta chains below was sequenced from the same sample in a study of T cells in Graves' hyperthyroidism and ophthalmopathy. The investigators amplified TCR beta CDR3 regions from RNA transcripts. HTBI primers were used for first-round RT-PCR of the TCR CDR3. TCRdb re-called the multiplex PCR reads through MiXCR, storing one row per CDR3 protein. This table has about 210,000 distinct CDR3 sequences, roughly 18% appearing once. The sequenced sample consisted of blood. The receptors here all came from a man aged 45 to 65 with Graves' hyperthyroidism.

In this sample, this clonotype turned up many times. Mismatch with germline at one junction end may stem from a read error. The J gene is TRBJ2-1, the V gene TRBV28; 7 bases line up with TRBD2. Germline V gene data show CDR1 as MDHEN and CDR2 as SYDVKM. CDR3 length: 13 amino acids. CDR3 amino acids: CASSIWGGNEQFF. CDR3 in DNA: TGTGCCAGCAGTATATGGGGGGGCAATGAGCAGTTCTTC.

The table lists this clonotype with a few counts. This rearrangement joins TRBV18 to TRBJ1-5; D ambiguous. Germline CDR1 reads KGHSH; CDR2 reads LQKENI. With 0 bases removed from V and 5 bases from J, the gap between germline ends came to 8 bases. The CDR3 totals 14 residues. CDR3 protein: CASSPPGGDQPQHF. CDR3 nucleotide sequence: TGTGCCAGCTCACCACCGGGCGGGGATCAGCCCCAGCATTTT.